This entry concerns a single TCR beta chain. The germline gives CDR1 MNHEY, CDR2 SVGAGI. The junction had 9 bases not matched to a gene; V was cut back by 4 bases and J by 4 bases. The CDR3 contains 15 residues. The sample originates from a study of PD-L1 blockade in urothelial cancer. Across the study: In the mid-2010s therapy began: atezolizumab 1,200 mg intravenously every 3 weeks. Twenty-five of 29 patients were males with bladder-origin urothelial cancer.

Time point defined: pretreatment peripheral blood. The templates were synthetic TCR analogs, and they were spiked into each PCR. Generated by immunoSEQ multiplex PCR, the TCRdb table keeps only in-frame clones and is missing some. The sample lists 30,000 to 40,000 clones; 75% to 90% were seen once. The V call is TRBV6-5, the J call TRBJ1-2; TRBD1 agrees at 7 bases. The sequencing used PBMCs, collected around atezolizumab (anti-PD-L1) treatment. The TCR comes from a man aged 60 to 75 with urothelial cancer. CDR3 coding DNA: TGTGCCAGCAGTTCACCGGGACAGTCCCTCTATGGCTACACCTTC. It translates to CASSSPGQSLYGYTF.